The next 10 T cell receptor beta chains were all read from a single sample in a study of blood T cell repertoires in COVID-19. This table comes from immunoSEQ multiplex PCR, and its TCRdb copy is limited to in-frame clones, with some not included. Of 55,000 or so clones in the sample, approximately 91% were seen once. The sequencing sample was made of peripheral blood. All receptors come from a man aged 55 to 70 with active COVID-19.

The rearrangement uses TRBV9 and TRBJ2-1; 8 nucleotides agree with TRBD2. Germline V lookup: CDR1 SGDLS, CDR2 YYNGEE. The CDR3 contains 16 residues. V was clipped by 4 bases and J by 8 bases; unmatched bases: 14. Here the CDR3 reads CASSLISGLGGYEQFF. In DNA form, the CDR3 reads TGTGCCAGCAGCTTAATTTCGGGACTAGGAGGCTATGAGCAGTTCTTC. Combining the CDR3 with reference TRBV9 and TRBJ2-1 gives the whole variable domain DSGVTQTPKHLITATGQRVTLRCSPRSGDLSVYWYQQSLDQGLQFLIQYYNGEERAKGNILERFSAQQFPDLHSELNLSSLELGDSALYFCASSLISGLGGYEQFFGPGTRLTVL.

This clone has a single count. V and J are TRBV7-3 and TRBJ2-3; 8 bases map to TRBD2. The CDR3 spans 15 residues. The V gene end was trimmed by 5 bases and the J gene end by 5 bases; junction bases not matched to a gene: 9. The V gene's germline CDR1 is SGHTA and CDR2 FQGTGA. The CDR3 region has the DNA TGTGCCAGCAGCCCAGGGGCGGGAGGAATAGATACGCAGTATTTT. Protein sequence: CASSPGAGGIDTQYF. Combining the CDR3 with reference TRBV7-3 and TRBJ2-3 gives the whole variable domain GAGVSQTPSNKVTEKGKYVELRCDPISGHTALYWYRQSLGQGPEFLIYFQGTGAADDSGLPNDRFFAVRPEGSVSTLKIQRTERGDSAVYLCASSPGAGGIDTQYFGPGTRLTVL.

The chain links TRBV6-6 to TRBJ2-3; 13 bases line up with TRBD2. J was trimmed by 3 bases and V by 5 bases; bases with no gene match: 11. Germline loops: CDR1 MNHNY, CDR2 SVGAGI (reference sequence). The CDR3 extends over 18 amino acids. CDR3 in amino acids: CASSLTSGLAGMTDTQYF. CDR3 DNA: TGTGCCAGCAGTCTAACGTCGGGACTAGCGGGAATGACAGATACGCAGTATTTT.

The chain combines TRBV18 with TRBJ2-7, with D possibly being TRBD1 (6 bases). CDR1 and CDR2 (germline): KGHSH, LQKENI. The CDR3 extends over 12 amino acids. The V end was cut by 6 bases, the J end by 3 bases, with 9 bases between. CDR3 bases: TGTGCCAGCTCCGGGACAAACTACGAGCAGTACTTC. Amino acid sequence: CASSGTNYEQYF.

The rearrangement links TRBV5-5 to TRBJ2-7; 9 nucleotides line up with TRBD2. CDR1 is SGHKS and CDR2 is YYEKEE in the germline V gene (reference sequence). The CDR3 is made up of 15 amino acids. V shed 3 bases and J 2 bases; nucleotides not matched to a gene: 6. This CDR3 reads CASSWGLANAYEQYF. The CDR3 DNA follows: TGTGCCAGCAGCTGGGGACTAGCAAACGCCTACGAGCAGTACTTC. Filled out from reference TRBV5-5 and TRBJ2-7, the complete variable domain reads DAGVTQSPTHLIKTRGQQVTLRCSPISGHKSVSWYQQVLGQGPQFIFQYYEKEERGRGNFPDRFSARQFPNYSSELNVNALLLGDSALYLCASSWGLANAYEQYFGPGTRLTVT.

The chain joins TRBV28 to TRBJ2-7; 9 positions match TRBD1. Germline V CDR1 and CDR2: MDHEN, SYDVKM. J gave up 5 bases and V 6 bases, and 11 bases lay outside the gene matches. The CDR3 is made up of 15 amino acids. DNA for the CDR3: TGTGCCAGCAGAGATTCCGGGACAGGGACCCACGAGCAGTACTTC. This sequence encodes CASRDSGTGTHEQYF.

This sequence joins TRBV30 and TRBJ2-1; 8 positions agree with TRBD2. Germline CDR1 reads GTSNPN; CDR2 reads SVGIG (reference sequence). There are 14 residues in the CDR3. Trimming removed 1 base from V and 4 bases from J; junction bases left unmatched: 3. The DNA for the CDR3 is TGTGCCTGGAGTGACCTAGCGGGTTACAATGAGCAGTTCTTC. Protein product: CAWSDLAGYNEQFF.

This clone is a singleton in its sample. The genes are TRBV11-2 and TRBJ1-6; 8 nucleotides align to TRBD1. Germline loops: CDR1 SGHAT, CDR2 FQNNGV. J lost 7 bases, V lost 0 bases, and 8 bases had no gene match. The length of the CDR3 is 17 residues. CDR3 in amino acids: CASSLDPTGGMNSPLHF. Written as DNA, the CDR3 is TGTGCCAGCAGCTTAGATCCCACAGGGGGTATGAATTCACCCCTCCACTTT.

The gene calls are TRBV4-1 and TRBJ1-5; possible D gene TRBD1, 5 bases. The CDR3 length is 18 residues. Germline-derived CDR1 and CDR2 are MGHRA and YSYEKL. V was trimmed by 3 bases and J by 1 base, leaving 19 bases between them. CDR3 DNA sequence: TGCGCCAGCAGCCAGGTTAATTTGGTGGGACTGAGCAATCAGCCCCAGCATTTT. As protein: CASSQVNLVGLSNQPQHF.

This clone was seen a handful of times. The V call is TRBV4-1, the J call TRBJ1-3; D possibly corresponds to TRBD1 (5 bases). The CDR3 is 16 amino acids. V dropped 1 base and J dropped 4 bases, with 14 bases sitting between them. The germline V gene encodes CDR1 MGHRA and CDR2 YSYEKL. CDR3 DNA sequence: TGCGCCAGCAGCCAAGCAAGGGGAAGTGGAGGAAACACCATATATTTT. This codes for CASSQARGSGGNTIYF.